The rows below give T cell receptor beta chains drawn from one sample of a study of blood T cell repertoires in COVID-19. Produced via immunoSEQ multiplex PCR; TCRdb's table is partial and in-frame only. The sample lists around 200,000 clones, 80% to 85% seen once, with under 3% in the top ten. Sequenced sample: peripheral blood. The source is a human donor with acute or convalescent COVID-19. The donor label of this sample is uncertain. Both conserved end residues are part of each CDR3. D genes are given only for firm matches. The size of a clone is reported for some rows only, either as once, few or many, or as a class for expanded clones.

TRBV10-3	TRBJ1-2	TRBD1	-	CAISVGQGKAHGYTF	TGTGCCATCAGTGTAGGACAGGGAAAAGCCCATGGCTACACCTTC
TRBV19	TRBJ1-5	-	-	CASSIRGSWNQPQHF	TGTGCCAGTAGTATACGGGGGAGTTGGAATCAGCCCCAGCATTTT
TRBV6-5	TRBJ1-2	-	few	CASSTGQSYGYTF	TGTGCCAGCAGTACCGGACAGAGCTATGGCTACACCTTC
TRBV23-1	TRBJ2-5	-	-	CASRDWKYQETQYF	TGCGCCAGCCGGGACTGGAAGTACCAAGAGACCCAGTACTTC
TRBV5-1	TRBJ1-4	-	few	CASSSPQQGKSEKLFF	TGCGCCAGCAGCTCCCCGCAGCAGGGCAAGAGTGAAAAACTGTTTTTT
TRBV5-1	TRBJ2-3	-	-	CASTLSWGSGDTQYF	TGCGCCAGCACCCTGAGTTGGGGCTCGGGAGATACGCAGTATTTT
TRBV5-6	TRBJ2-4	-	-	CASSLEGGTAKNIQYF	TGTGCCAGCAGCTTGGAGGGGGGGACCGCGAAAAACATTCAGTACTTC
TRBV19	TRBJ2-6	-	-	CASSTFSGANVLTF	TGTGCCAGTAGTACTTTTTCTGGGGCCAACGTCCTGACTTTC
TRBV18	TRBJ2-1	-	-	CASSPLEDEQFF	TGTGCCAGCTCACCATTGGAGGATGAGCAGTTCTTC
TRBV27	TRBJ1-1	TRBD1	-	CASSQGQGVNTEAFF	TGTGCCAGCAGCCAGGGACAGGGTGTTAACACTGAAGCTTTCTTT
TRBV6-5	TRBJ1-6	-	-	CASSSDIYNSPLHF	TGTGCCAGCAGTTCAGATATTTATAATTCACCCCTCCACTTT
TRBV29-1	TRBJ1-1	-	-	CSVAGRLNTEAFF	TGCAGCGTTGCCGGGAGATTGAACACTGAAGCTTTCTTT
TRBV19	TRBJ1-5	-	once	CASSIGGSFNQPQHF	TGTGCCAGTAGTATAGGGGGCAGCTTCAATCAGCCCCAGCATTTT
TRBV4-1	TRBJ2-1	-	-	CASSQDLGGRKFF	TGCGCCAGCAGCCAAGACCTGGGGGGGCGAAAGTTCTTC
TRBV2	TRBJ1-4	-	-	CASRPRGRSEKLFF	TGTGCCAGCAGGCCCCGGGGGAGGAGCGAAAAACTGTTTTTT
TRBV27	TRBJ2-1	TRBD2	-	CASSRKAGGTHNEQFF	TGTGCCAGCAGTCGAAAAGCGGGAGGTACGCACAATGAGCAGTTCTTC
TRBV19	TRBJ2-1	TRBD2	-	CASSRTSSGRTEQFF	TGTGCCAGTAGTAGAACCTCTAGCGGGAGGACTGAGCAGTTCTTC
TRBV11-3	TRBJ2-2	-	-	CASSRDTGELFF	TGTGCCAGCAGCCGGGACACCGGGGAGCTGTTTTTT
TRBV7-9	TRBJ2-7	TRBD1	-	CASSTGQGTYEQYF	TGTGCCAGCAGTACGGGACAGGGTACCTACGAGCAGTACTTC
TRBV28	TRBJ1-2	-	few	CASSWTGMSYGYTF	TGTGCCAGCAGTTGGACGGGGATGAGCTATGGCTACACCTTC